These T cell receptor beta chains were read from a single sample in a study of regulatory T cells in long-lasting Graves disease. TCRdb reprocessed the multiplex PCR reads via MiXCR and lists one record per CDR3 protein. The data hold fewer than 450,000 distinct CDR3 sequences, with around 22% observed a single time. The input for sequencing was peripheral blood mononuclear cells (PBMCs), taken when the disease was refractory, from a patient treated with antithyroid drugs. These receptors were taken from a female donor with Graves disease. Both conserved end residues are part of each CDR3. D genes are given only for firm matches. The size field is filled for only some rows; it gives once, few, many or a size class.

D,V,size,J,CDR3,DNA
TRBD1,TRBV7-9,.,TRBJ2-7,CASSLTGTGSGYEQYF,TGTGCCAGCAGCTTAACCGGGACAGGGTCCGGATACGAGCAGTACTTC
TRBD1,TRBV7-8,many,TRBJ1-2,CASSLFPGQGAHTYGYTF,TGTGCCAGCAGCTTATTTCCGGGACAGGGGGCCCATACCTATGGCTACACCTTC
.,TRBV7-3,.,TRBJ2-3,CASSEGLLTDTQYF,TGTGCCAGCAGCGAAGGGCTCCTCACAGATACGCAGTATTTT
.,TRBV5-1,.,TRBJ2-6,CASKLGSSGANVLTF,TGCGCCAGCAAGCTGGGGAGCTCTGGGGCCAACGTCCTGACTTTC
.,TRBV5-1,few,TRBJ2-1,CASKTGESYNEQFF,TGCGCCAGCAAAACGGGAGAATCCTACAATGAGCAGTTCTTC
.,TRBV7-3,.,TRBJ2-2,CASRSSSDTGELFF,TGTGCCAGCAGATCCTCTAGCGACACCGGGGAGCTGTTTTTT
.,TRBV2,many,TRBJ1-1,CASSEAVAQAEAFF,TGTGCCAGCAGTGAAGCCGTAGCCCAGGCTGAAGCTTTCTTT
.,TRBV2,many,TRBJ2-7,CASSVRWLNGGEQYF,TGTGCCAGCAGTGTACGGTGGTTGAACGGGGGCGAGCAGTACTTC
.,TRBV6-1,few,TRBJ2-6,CASRRAGANVLTF,TGTGCCAGCAGGCGGGCTGGGGCCAACGTCCTGACTTTC
.,TRBV13,.,TRBJ2-5,CASSNRGTQETQYF,TGTGCCAGCAGCAACCGGGGGACCCAAGAGACCCAGTACTTC
TRBD1,TRBV28,.,TRBJ2-3,CASGSGGGTDTQYF,TGTGCCAGCGGGTCAGGGGGTGGCACAGATACGCAGTATTTT
.,TRBV7-2,many,TRBJ1-4,CASSGRTSRIGEKLFF,TGTGCCAGCAGCGGGCGGACATCCCGGATTGGGGAAAAACTGTTTTTT
.,TRBV12-3/TRBV12-4,.,TRBJ2-1,CASSRTVNEQFF,TGTGCCAGCTCCCGGACAGTCAATGAGCAGTTCTTC
.,TRBV12-3/TRBV12-4,many,TRBJ1-2,CASSLRSSTNYGYTF,TGTGCCAGCAGTTTAAGGAGCTCCACTAACTATGGCTACACCTTC
.,TRBV13,few,TRBJ2-3,CASSLSPAGSTDTQYF,TGTGCCAGCAGCTTATCTCCCGCGGGTAGCACAGATACGCAGTATTTT
TRBD1,TRBV12-3/TRBV12-4,.,TRBJ1-2,CASSLTDRGGGYTF,TGTGCCAGCAGTTTAACGGACAGGGGAGGCGGCTACACCTTC
TRBD2,TRBV7-7,many,TRBJ2-5,CASSSQGGGGETQYF,TGTGCTAGCAGCTCCCAGGGCGGGGGGGGAGAGACCCAGTACTTC
TRBD1,TRBV19,many,TRBJ2-2,CASSRTGGTGELFF,TGTGCCAGTAGCCGGACAGGTGGCACCGGGGAGCTGTTTTTT
.,TRBV27,.,TRBJ1-5,CASSFVEGVQPQHF,TGTGCCAGCAGTTTCGTCGAGGGTGTTCAGCCCCAGCATTTT
TRBD1,TRBV5-5,many,TRBJ1-4,CASRGQGDEKLFF,TGTGCCAGCAGAGGACAGGGGGACGAAAAACTGTTTTTT
TRBD1,TRBV19,once,TRBJ2-6,CASHDRGLGANVLTF,TGTGCCAGTCATGACAGGGGGCTTGGGGCCAACGTCCTGACTTTC
.,TRBV3-1,many,TRBJ2-4,CASSQPGSNIQYF,TGTGCCAGCAGCCAACCAGGGAGTAACATTCAGTACTTC
.,TRBV6-9,.,TRBJ2-4,CASSYLGGTNIQYF,TGTGCCAGCAGTTACCTTGGGGGAACAAACATTCAGTACTTC
.,TRBV5-1,few,TRBJ1-4,CASSFENGATNEKLFF,TGCGCCAGCAGCTTCGAGAACGGAGCAACTAATGAAAAACTGTTTTTT
.,TRBV6-1,many,TRBJ2-6,CASSHLTSSGANVLTF,TGTGCCAGCAGTCACCTCACATCCTCTGGGGCCAACGTCCTGACTTTC
.,TRBV2,.,TRBJ2-2,CAGSTGRTGELFF,TGTGCCGGCAGTACAGGGAGAACCGGGGAGCTGTTTTTT
.,TRBV20-1,few,TRBJ2-7,CSASFGGVSSYEQYF,TGCAGTGCTAGTTTCGGGGGCGTCAGCTCCTACGAGCAGTACTTC
.,TRBV6-1,many,TRBJ1-1,CASKFIAAPEAFF,TGTGCCAGCAAGTTTATCGCGGCGCCTGAAGCTTTCTTT
TRBD1,TRBV28,many,TRBJ1-1,CASSSPGRGQQNTEAFF,TGTGCCAGCAGTTCCCCGGGACGGGGACAGCAGAACACTGAAGCTTTCTTT
TRBD2,TRBV20-1,many,TRBJ2-4,CSARDPGGTKNIQYF,TGCAGTGCTAGGGACCCCGGGGGGACCAAAAACATTCAGTACTTC
TRBD2,TRBV4-3,.,TRBJ2-2,CASSQVTSGANTGELFF,TGCGCCAGCAGCCAGGTGACTAGCGGGGCGAACACCGGGGAGCTGTTTTTT
TRBD1,TRBV12-3/TRBV12-4,.,TRBJ2-7,CASRPGQGKIYEQYF,TGTGCCAGCAGACCCGGACAGGGAAAAATCTACGAGCAGTACTTC
TRBD2,TRBV20-1,few,TRBJ2-7,CSAWTSGSKYEQYF,TGCAGTGCATGGACTAGCGGGAGTAAGTACGAGCAGTACTTC
TRBD1,TRBV20-1,once,TRBJ2-1,CSATIYRGTVNEQFF,TGCAGTGCTACTATCTACAGGGGGACCGTCAATGAGCAGTTCTTC
TRBD1,TRBV12-3/TRBV12-4,many,TRBJ1-2,CASRTQGDYGYTF,TGTGCCAGCAGGACACAGGGGGACTATGGCTACACCTTC
.,TRBV20-1,few,TRBJ2-4,CSAYGEYKNIQYF,TGCAGTGCTTACGGAGAGTACAAAAACATTCAGTACTTC
.,TRBV2,many,TRBJ1-2,CASSPGPAAVYGYTF,TGTGCCAGCAGTCCTGGACCCGCGGCAGTCTATGGCTACACCTTC
TRBD1,TRBV7-9,few,TRBJ1-1,CASSPGQGADTEAFF,TGTGCCAGCAGCCCGGGACAGGGGGCGGACACTGAAGCTTTCTTT
TRBD1,TRBV7-2,.,TRBJ2-7,CASSEQGAEYEQYF,TGTGCCAGCAGCGAACAGGGGGCGGAGTACGAGCAGTACTTC
.,TRBV7-9,few,TRBJ2-5,CASSRASGGKETQYF,TGTGCCAGCAGCCGAGCTTCGGGGGGCAAGGAGACCCAGTACTTC
TRBD1,TRBV11-2,many,TRBJ2-7,CASSARRFETGIYEQYF,TGTGCCAGCAGCGCACGTCGCTTCGAGACAGGGATCTACGAGCAGTACTTC
TRBD1,TRBV24-1,once,TRBJ1-4,CATRGTGENEKLFF,TGTGCCACCAGAGGGACAGGGGAGAATGAAAAACTGTTTTTT
TRBD2,TRBV12-5,few,TRBJ2-5,CASGSGTRRAQYF,TGTGCTAGTGGGAGCGGGACCCGCCGGGCCCAGTACTTC
.,TRBV19,many,TRBJ2-5,CASSNRDRETQYF,TGTGCCAGTAGCAACCGGGACCGAGAGACCCAGTACTTC
.,TRBV7-9,.,TRBJ1-5,CASSSVEGKQPQHF,TGTGCCAGCAGCTCAGTGGAGGGGAAGCAGCCCCAGCATTTT
.,TRBV3-1,few,TRBJ2-7,CASSQDLGNGGSYEQYF,TGTGCCAGCAGCCAAGACCTGGGGAACGGCGGCTCCTACGAGCAGTACTTC
TRBD1,TRBV29-1,.,TRBJ2-1,CSADRVSYNEQFF,TGCAGCGCCGACAGGGTTTCCTACAATGAGCAGTTCTTC
TRBD2,TRBV11-1,.,TRBJ2-4,CASSLAGEGNIQYF,TGTGCCAGCAGCCTAGCGGGAGAAGGAAACATTCAGTACTTC